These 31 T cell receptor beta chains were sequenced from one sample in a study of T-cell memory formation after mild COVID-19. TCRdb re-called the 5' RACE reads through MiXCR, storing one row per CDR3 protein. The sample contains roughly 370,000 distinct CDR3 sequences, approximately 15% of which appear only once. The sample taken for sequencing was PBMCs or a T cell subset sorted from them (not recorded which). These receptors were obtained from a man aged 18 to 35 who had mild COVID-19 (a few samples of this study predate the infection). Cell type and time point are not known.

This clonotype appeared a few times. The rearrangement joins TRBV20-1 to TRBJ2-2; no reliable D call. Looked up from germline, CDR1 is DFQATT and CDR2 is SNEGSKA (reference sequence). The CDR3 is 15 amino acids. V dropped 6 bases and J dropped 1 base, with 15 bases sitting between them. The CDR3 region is CSAKGPGMNTGELFF. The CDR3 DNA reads TGCAGTGCAAAAGGGCCAGGCATGAACACCGGGGAGCTGTTTTTT.

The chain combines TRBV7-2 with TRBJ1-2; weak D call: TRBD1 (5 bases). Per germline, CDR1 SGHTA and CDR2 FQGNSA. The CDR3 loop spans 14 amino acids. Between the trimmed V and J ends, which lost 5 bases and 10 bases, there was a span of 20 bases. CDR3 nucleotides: TGTGCCAGCAGCCCCCCGGTAGGGGCGTTCGTCTACACCTTC. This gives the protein CASSPPVGAFVYTF.

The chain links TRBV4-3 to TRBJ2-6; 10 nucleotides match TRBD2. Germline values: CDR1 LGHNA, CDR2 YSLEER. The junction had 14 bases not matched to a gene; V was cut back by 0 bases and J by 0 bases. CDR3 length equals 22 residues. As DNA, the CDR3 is TGCGCCAGCAGCCAAGATCTGGTCCAGCGGGGGGGCTTAAGCTCTGGGGCCAACGTCCTGACTTTC. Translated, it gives CASSQDLVQRGGLSSGANVLTF.

The CDR3 bases are TGTGCCAGCAGCTGGGACGTGGGGCGGGTTGAGCAGTTCTTC. Its translation is CASSWDVGRVEQFF. The chain joins TRBV7-2 to TRBJ2-1, with D perhaps being TRBD1 or TRBD2 (5 bases each). From germline, CDR1 is SGHTA and CDR2 FQGNSA. This CDR3 is built from 14 residues. The V gene lost 4 bases and the J gene lost 9 bases, with 16 bases spanning the gap.

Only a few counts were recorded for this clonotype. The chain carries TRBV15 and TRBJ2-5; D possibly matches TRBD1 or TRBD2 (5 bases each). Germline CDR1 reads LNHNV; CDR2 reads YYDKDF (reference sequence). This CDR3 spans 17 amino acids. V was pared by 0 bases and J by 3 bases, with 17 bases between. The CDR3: CATSRDLFFGTKETQYF. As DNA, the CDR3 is TGTGCCACCAGCAGAGACCTCTTTTTCGGGACCAAAGAGACCCAGTACTTC.

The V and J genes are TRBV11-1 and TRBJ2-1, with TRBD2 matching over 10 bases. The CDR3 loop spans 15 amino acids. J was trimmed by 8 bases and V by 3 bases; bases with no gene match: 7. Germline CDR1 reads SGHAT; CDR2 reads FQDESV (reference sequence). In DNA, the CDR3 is TGTGCCAGCAGCTTCCAGCGGGGGGGCCGCGATGAGCAGTTCTTC. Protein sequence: CASSFQRGGRDEQFF.

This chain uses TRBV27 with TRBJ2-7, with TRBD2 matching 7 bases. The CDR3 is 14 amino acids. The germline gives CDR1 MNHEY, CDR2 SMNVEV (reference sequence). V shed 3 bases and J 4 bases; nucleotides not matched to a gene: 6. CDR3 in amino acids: CASSFRQGGYEQYF. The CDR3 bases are TGTGCCAGCAGTTTCCGGCAGGGAGGGTACGAGCAGTACTTC.

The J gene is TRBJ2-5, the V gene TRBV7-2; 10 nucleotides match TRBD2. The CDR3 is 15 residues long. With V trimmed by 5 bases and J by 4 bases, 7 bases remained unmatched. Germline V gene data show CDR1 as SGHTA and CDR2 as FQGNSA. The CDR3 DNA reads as TGTGCCAGCAGCCGATTTACTAGCGGGGCAGAGACCCAGTACTTC. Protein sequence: CASSRFTSGAETQYF.

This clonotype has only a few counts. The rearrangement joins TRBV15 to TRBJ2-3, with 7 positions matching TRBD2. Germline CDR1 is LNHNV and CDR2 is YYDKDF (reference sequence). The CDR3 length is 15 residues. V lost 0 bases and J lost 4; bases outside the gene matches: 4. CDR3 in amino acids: CATSRDGRGPDTQYF. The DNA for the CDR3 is TGTGCCACCAGCAGAGATGGGAGGGGCCCAGATACGCAGTATTTT.

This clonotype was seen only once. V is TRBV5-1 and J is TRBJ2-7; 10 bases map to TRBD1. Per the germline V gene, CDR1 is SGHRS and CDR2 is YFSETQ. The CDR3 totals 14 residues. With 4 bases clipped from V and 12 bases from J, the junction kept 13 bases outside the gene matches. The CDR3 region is CASSPSGQGPIWYF. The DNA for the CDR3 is TGCGCCAGCAGCCCCTCGGGACAGGGGCCAATCTGGTACTTC.

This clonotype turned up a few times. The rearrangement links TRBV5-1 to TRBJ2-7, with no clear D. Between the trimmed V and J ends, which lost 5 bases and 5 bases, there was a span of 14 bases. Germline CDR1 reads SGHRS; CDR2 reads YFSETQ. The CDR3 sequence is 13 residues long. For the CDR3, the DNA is TGCGCCAGCAGTTCTCACCTCCGGGACGAGCAGTACTTC. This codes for CASSSHLRDEQYF.

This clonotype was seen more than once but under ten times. The CDR3 coding sequence is TGTGCCAGCACCCTACCCGGCGGGATTGAGCAGTTCTTC. This encodes CASTLPGGIEQFF. The chain uses TRBV6-5 and TRBJ2-1, with D perhaps matching TRBD2 (6 bases). This CDR3 has 13 residues. From germline, CDR1 is MNHEY and CDR2 SVGAGI. Trimming took off 7 bases at V and 9 bases at J, with 16 bases between the two ends.

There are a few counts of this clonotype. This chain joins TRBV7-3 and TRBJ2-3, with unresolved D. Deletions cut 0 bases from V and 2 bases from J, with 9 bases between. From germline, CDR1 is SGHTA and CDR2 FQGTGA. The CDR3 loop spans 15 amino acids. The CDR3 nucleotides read TGTGCCAGCAGCTTAACGTCGTCAGCCACAGATACGCAGTATTTT. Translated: CASSLTSSATDTQYF.

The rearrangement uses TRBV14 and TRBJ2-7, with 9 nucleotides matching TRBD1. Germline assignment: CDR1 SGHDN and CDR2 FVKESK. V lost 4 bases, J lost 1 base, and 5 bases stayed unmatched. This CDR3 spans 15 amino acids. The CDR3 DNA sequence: TGTGCCAGCAGCCGTTTCGGGACAGGGTCCTACGAGCAGTACTTC. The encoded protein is CASSRFGTGSYEQYF.

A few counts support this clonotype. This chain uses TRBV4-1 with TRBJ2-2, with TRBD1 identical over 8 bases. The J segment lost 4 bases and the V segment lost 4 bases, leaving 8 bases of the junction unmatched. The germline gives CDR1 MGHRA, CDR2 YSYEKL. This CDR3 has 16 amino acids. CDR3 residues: CASSPPGGSGTGELFF. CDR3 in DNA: TGCGCCAGCAGCCCCCCAGGGGGCTCGGGCACCGGGGAGCTGTTTTTT.

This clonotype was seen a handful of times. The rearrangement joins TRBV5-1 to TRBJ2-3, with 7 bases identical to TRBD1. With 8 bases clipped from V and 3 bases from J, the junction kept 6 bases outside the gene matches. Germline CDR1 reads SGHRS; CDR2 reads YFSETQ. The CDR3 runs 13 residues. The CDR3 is CASGTVDTDTQYF. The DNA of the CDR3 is TGCGCCAGTGGGACAGTCGATACAGATACGCAGTATTTT.

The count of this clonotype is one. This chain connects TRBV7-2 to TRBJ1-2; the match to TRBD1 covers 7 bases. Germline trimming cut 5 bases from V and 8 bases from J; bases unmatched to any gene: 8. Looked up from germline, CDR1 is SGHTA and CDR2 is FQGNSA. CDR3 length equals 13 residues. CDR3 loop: CASSVTGDGGYTF. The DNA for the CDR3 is TGTGCCAGCAGCGTCACAGGGGACGGCGGCTACACCTTC.

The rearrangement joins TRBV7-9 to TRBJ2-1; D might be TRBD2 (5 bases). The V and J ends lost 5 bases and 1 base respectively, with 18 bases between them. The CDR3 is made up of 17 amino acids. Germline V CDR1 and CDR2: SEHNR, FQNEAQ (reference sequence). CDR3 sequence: CASSRMPPLESYNEQFF. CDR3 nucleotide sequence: TGTGCCAGCAGCCGAATGCCGCCACTAGAGTCCTACAATGAGCAGTTCTTC.

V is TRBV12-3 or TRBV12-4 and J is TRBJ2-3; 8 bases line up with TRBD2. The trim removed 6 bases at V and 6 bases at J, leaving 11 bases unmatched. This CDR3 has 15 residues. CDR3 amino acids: CASSIAGTLTDTQYF. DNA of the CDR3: TGTGCCAGCAGCATAGCGGGGACTCTCACCGATACGCAGTATTTT.

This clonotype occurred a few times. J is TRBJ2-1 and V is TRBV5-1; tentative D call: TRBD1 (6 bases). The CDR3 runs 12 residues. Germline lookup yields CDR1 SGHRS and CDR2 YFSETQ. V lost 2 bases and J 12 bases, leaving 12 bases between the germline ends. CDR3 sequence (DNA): TGCGCCAGCAGCTTTACAGGGTATCGGCAGTTCTTC. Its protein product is CASSFTGYRQFF.

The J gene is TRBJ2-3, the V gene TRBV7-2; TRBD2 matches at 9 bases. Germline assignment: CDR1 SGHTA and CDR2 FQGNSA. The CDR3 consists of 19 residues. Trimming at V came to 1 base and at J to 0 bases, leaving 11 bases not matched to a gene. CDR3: CASSLEGLAGFSSTDTQYF. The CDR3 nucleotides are TGTGCCAGCAGCTTAGAGGGGCTAGCGGGATTTTCTAGCACAGATACGCAGTATTTT.

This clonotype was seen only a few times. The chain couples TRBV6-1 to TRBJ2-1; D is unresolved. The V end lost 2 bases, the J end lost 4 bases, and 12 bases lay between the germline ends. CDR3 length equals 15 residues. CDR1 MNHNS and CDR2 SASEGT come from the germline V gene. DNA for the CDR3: TGTGCCAGCAGTGAACCCTACTACCCGTACAATGAGCAGTTCTTC. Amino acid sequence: CASSEPYYPYNEQFF.

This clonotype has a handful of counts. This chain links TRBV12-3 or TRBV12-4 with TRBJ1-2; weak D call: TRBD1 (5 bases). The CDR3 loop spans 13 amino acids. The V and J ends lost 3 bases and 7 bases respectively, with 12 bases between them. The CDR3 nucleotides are TGTGCCAGCAGTTTTGAGGGGAGGGCTGGCTACACCTTC. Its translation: CASSFEGRAGYTF.

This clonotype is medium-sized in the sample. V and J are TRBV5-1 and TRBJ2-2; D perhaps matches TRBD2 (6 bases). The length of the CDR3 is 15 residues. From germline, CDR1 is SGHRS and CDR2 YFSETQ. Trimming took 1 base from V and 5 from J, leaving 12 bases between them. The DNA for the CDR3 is TGCGCCAGCAGCTTGCTGGCTAGCGAGACCGGGGAGCTGTTTTTT. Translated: CASSLLASETGELFF.

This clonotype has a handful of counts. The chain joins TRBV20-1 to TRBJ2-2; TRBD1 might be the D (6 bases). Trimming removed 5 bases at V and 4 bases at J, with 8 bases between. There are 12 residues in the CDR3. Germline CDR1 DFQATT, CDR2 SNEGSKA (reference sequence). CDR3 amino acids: CSAGRGTGELFF. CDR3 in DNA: TGCAGTGCTGGCAGGGGCACCGGGGAGCTGTTTTTT.

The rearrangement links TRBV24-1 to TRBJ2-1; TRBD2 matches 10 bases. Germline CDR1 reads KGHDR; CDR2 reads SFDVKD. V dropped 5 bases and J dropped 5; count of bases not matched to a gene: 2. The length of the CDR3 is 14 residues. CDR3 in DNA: TGTGCCACCAGTGCTAGCGGGGGAGACAATGAGCAGTTCTTC. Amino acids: CATSASGGDNEQFF.

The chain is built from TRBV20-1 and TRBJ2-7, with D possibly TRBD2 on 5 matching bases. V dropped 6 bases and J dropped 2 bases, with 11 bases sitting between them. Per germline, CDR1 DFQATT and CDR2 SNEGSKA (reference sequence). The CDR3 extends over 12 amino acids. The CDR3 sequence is CSASDLTYEQYF. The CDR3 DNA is TGCAGTGCGTCGGACTTAACCTACGAGCAGTACTTC.

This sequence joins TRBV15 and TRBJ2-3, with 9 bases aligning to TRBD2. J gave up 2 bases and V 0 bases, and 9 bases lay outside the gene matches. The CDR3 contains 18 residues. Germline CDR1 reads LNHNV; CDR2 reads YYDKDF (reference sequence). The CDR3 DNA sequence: TGTGCCACCAGCAGAGATCGGAGAGCGGGGGGACCCACAGATACGCAGTATTTT. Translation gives CATSRDRRAGGPTDTQYF.

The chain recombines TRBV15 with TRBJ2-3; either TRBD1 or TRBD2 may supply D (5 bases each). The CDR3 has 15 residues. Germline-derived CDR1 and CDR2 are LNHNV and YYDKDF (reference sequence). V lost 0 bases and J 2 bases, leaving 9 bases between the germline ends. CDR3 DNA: TGTGCCACCAGCAGAGAGGGACGGGACACAGATACGCAGTATTTT. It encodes CATSREGRDTDTQYF.

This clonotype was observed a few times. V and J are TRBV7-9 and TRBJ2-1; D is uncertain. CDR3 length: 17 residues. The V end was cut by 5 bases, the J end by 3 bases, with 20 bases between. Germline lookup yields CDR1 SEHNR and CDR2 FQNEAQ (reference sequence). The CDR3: CASSLKYGPTNYNEQFF. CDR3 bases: TGTGCCAGCAGCCTAAAGTACGGGCCAACCAACTACAATGAGCAGTTCTTC.

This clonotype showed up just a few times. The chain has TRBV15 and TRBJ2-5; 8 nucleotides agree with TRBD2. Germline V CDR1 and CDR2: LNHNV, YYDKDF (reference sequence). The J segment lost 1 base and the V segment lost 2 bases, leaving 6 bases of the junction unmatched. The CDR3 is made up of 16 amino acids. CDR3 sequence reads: CATSRSPGGAQETQYF. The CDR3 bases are TGTGCCACCAGCAGATCTCCCGGGGGGGCCCAAGAGACCCAGTACTTC.